One sample yielded the 13 T cell receptor beta chains listed below, sequenced in a study of blood T cell repertoires in COVID-19. Some clones are missing from TCRdb's copy, which holds only in-frame ones; the method was immunoSEQ multiplex PCR. The repertoire holds approximately 170,000 clones, about four fifths seen once, with 3.5% to 4% in the top ten. Sequencing was carried out using PBMCs or T cells enriched from blood (not recorded which). These receptor sequences come from a woman aged 50 to 65 in a cohort exposed to, infected with or recovered from COVID-19 (not recorded which).

V is TRBV2 and J is TRBJ2-4, with 7 positions matching TRBD1. Germline CDR1 SNHLY, CDR2 FYNNEI. J was trimmed by 1 base and V by 3 bases; bases with no gene match: 6. The CDR3 sequence is 16 residues long. The CDR3 protein is CASSEWQGDAKNIQYF. The CDR3 bases are TGTGCCAGCAGTGAGTGGCAGGGGGACGCCAAAAACATTCAGTACTTC.

The genes are TRBV14 and TRBJ2-3, with D perhaps TRBD1 (6 bases). Per the germline V gene, CDR1 is SGHDN and CDR2 is FVKESK. V shed 1 base and J shed 5 bases, with 7 bases lying between them. The CDR3 contains 13 residues. The CDR3 DNA sequence: TGTGCCAGCAGCCAAGCGGGACAAGATACGCAGTATTTT. Translated, it gives CASSQAGQDTQYF.

The chain recombines TRBV9 with TRBJ1-6; maybe TRBD1 (5 bases). CDR1 and CDR2 from the germline V gene are SGDLS and YYNGEE. Trimming cost V 7 bases and J 7 bases, with 15 bases left between them. CDR3 length equals 14 residues. CDR3 DNA: TGTGCCAGCGACAAGGGGCATGAGAATTCACCCCTCCACTTT. Translated, it gives CASDKGHENSPLHF.

By its share, this clone is medium-sized (0.01 to 0.1%). This chain's CDR3 is CASSSSQSWSAYEQYF. CDR3 coding DNA: TGTGCCAGCAGCTCTTCTCAGAGCTGGAGCGCCTACGAGCAGTACTTC. The V and J genes are TRBV28 and TRBJ2-7; D is unresolved. The length of the CDR3 is 16 residues. Between the trimmed V and J ends, which lost 6 bases and 2 bases, there was a span of 20 bases. Germline V gene sequence: CDR1 MDHEN, CDR2 SYDVKM.

This chain uses TRBV30 with TRBJ1-5; 7 bases match TRBD1. V shed 4 bases, J shed 1 base, and the junction held 7 bases outside the gene matches. The germline V gene encodes CDR1 GTSNPN and CDR2 SVGIG (reference sequence). The CDR3 has 15 amino acids. The CDR3 spells CAWTAGGVSNQPQHF. In DNA form, the CDR3 reads TGTGCCTGGACGGCAGGGGGTGTCAGCAATCAGCCCCAGCATTTT.

The sample holds one count of this clone. The rearrangement links TRBV6-5 to TRBJ1-5; TRBD1 matches 7 bases. The CDR3 runs 14 residues. The V gene's germline CDR1 is MNHEY and CDR2 SVGAGI. V gave up 6 bases and J gave up 5 bases; unmatched junction bases: 7. For the CDR3, the DNA is TGTGCCAGCAGCGGAGGACAGGTAGATCAGCCCCAGCATTTT. It is translated as CASSGGQVDQPQHF.

The V and J genes are TRBV4-1 and TRBJ1-1; D is unclear. The V end lost 1 base, the J end lost 7 bases, and 10 bases lay between the germline ends. CDR1 and CDR2 (germline): MGHRA, YSYEKL. CDR3 length: 13 amino acids. In DNA form, the CDR3 reads TGCGCCAGCAGCCAAGGACTGAGCCTTGAAGCTTTCTTT. As protein: CASSQGLSLEAFF.

The table lists this clone with a few counts. The chain has TRBV10-3 and TRBJ2-3; TRBD1 matches 7 bases. The junction had 9 bases not matched to a gene; V was cut back by 11 bases and J by 1 base. The CDR3 has 14 amino acids. The germline V gene encodes CDR1 ENHRY and CDR2 SYGVKD. This CDR3 is CASQGIDGTDTQYF. Here the CDR3 DNA reads TGTGCCTCACAGGGGATTGATGGCACAGATACGCAGTATTTT.

This clone turned up a few times. V and J are TRBV12-3 or TRBV12-4 and TRBJ1-1, with TRBD1 matching 7 bases. The CDR3 spans 12 residues. The V segment lost 6 bases and the J segment 4 bases; nucleotides outside the gene matches: 2. Here the CDR3 reads CASSRDSTEAFF. CDR3 in DNA: TGTGCCAGCAGCCGGGACAGCACTGAAGCTTTCTTT.

This chain links TRBV28 with TRBJ2-3, with 8 nucleotides matching TRBD2. The CDR3 is made up of 17 amino acids. Germline values: CDR1 MDHEN, CDR2 SYDVKM. V lost 6 bases and J lost 2; bases outside the gene matches: 13. CDR3: CASRNPGLVISTDTQYF. The CDR3 nucleotides read TGTGCCAGCAGAAATCCGGGACTAGTTATATCCACAGATACGCAGTATTTT.

The chain is built from TRBV28 and TRBJ2-3; 7 bases fit TRBD2. Germline CDR1 MDHEN, CDR2 SYDVKM. Trimming cost V 3 bases and J 0 bases; bases outside gene matches: 6. The CDR3 has 16 residues. The CDR3 reads CASSFFLGGSTDTQYF. As DNA, the CDR3 is TGTGCCAGCAGTTTTTTTCTCGGGGGGAGCACAGATACGCAGTATTTT.

In DNA, the CDR3 is TGTGCCAGCAGCCGCGGACAGGGTTACACCGGGGAGCTGTTTTTT. Its protein is CASSRGQGYTGELFF. The V gene is TRBV3-1 (or the pseudogene TRBV3-2), the J gene TRBJ2-2, with TRBD1 matching over 8 bases. V was pared by 4 bases and J by 3 bases, with 4 bases of the junction left unmatched. The CDR3 is 15 amino acids. Germline V gene sequence: CDR1 LGHDT, CDR2 YNNKEL (reference sequence).

J is TRBJ1-3 and V is TRBV7-2; no clear D. The V gene lost 5 bases and the J gene lost 8 bases, with 10 bases spanning the gap. Germline lookup yields CDR1 SGHTA and CDR2 FQGNSA. The CDR3 runs to 12 residues. In DNA form, the CDR3 reads TGTGCCAGCAGCCGCAGCCGGGACACCATATATTTT. Translating it yields CASSRSRDTIYF.